The 19 T cell receptor beta chains in this list originate from one sample, sequenced in a study of blood T cell repertoires in COVID-19. Produced via immunoSEQ multiplex PCR; TCRdb's table is partial and in-frame only. Here the sample spans a few hundred thousand clones, 88% being singletons. Source material: PBMCs or T cells enriched from blood (not recorded which). Every receptor here comes from a woman in her twenties or thirties who had recovered from COVID-19.

The CDR3 region has the DNA TGTGCCAGCAGTCCCCGACAGGGGTCGGTACAGCCCCAGCATTTT. Protein: CASSPRQGSVQPQHF. The rearrangement uses TRBV27 and TRBJ1-5, with 8 bases fitting TRBD1. Germline V gene data show CDR1 as MNHEY and CDR2 as SMNVEV (reference sequence). The CDR3 length is 15 residues. J was trimmed by 7 bases and V by 5 bases; bases with no gene match: 10.

This chain links TRBV5-5 with TRBJ1-2, with TRBD1 matching over 9 bases. Unmatched junction bases numbered 13, after V lost 4 bases and J lost 6 bases. Germline loops: CDR1 SGHKS, CDR2 YYEKEE (reference sequence). This CDR3 has 16 residues. CDR3 sequence (DNA): TGTGCCAGCAGCCACAGACAGGGGGGCGCCCCGAATGGCTACACCTTC. It translates to CASSHRQGGAPNGYTF.

This clone was counted only a few times. This chain connects TRBV28 to TRBJ2-1; D is unresolved. Germline-derived CDR1 and CDR2 are MDHEN and SYDVKM. V was shortened by 3 bases and J by 8 bases, with 5 bases between the two germline ends. The CDR3 runs to 11 residues. The CDR3 DNA reads as TGTGCCAGCAGTTTTGTAGATGAGCAGTTCTTC. Its translation is CASSFVDEQFF.

CDR3 bases: TGTGCCAGCAGTTTGAGACAGGGATCTTACTATGGCTACACCTTC. Translation gives CASSLRQGSYYGYTF. This chain connects TRBV27 to TRBJ1-2, with 7 bases matching TRBD1. Germline-derived CDR1 and CDR2 are MNHEY and SMNVEV (reference sequence). V trimming: 3 bases; J trimming: 3 bases; junction bases outside the gene matches: 7. The CDR3 extends over 15 amino acids.

The chain links TRBV5-1 to TRBJ1-5; 8 positions agree with TRBD1. Germline CDR1 and CDR2: SGHRS and YFSETQ. This CDR3 comprises 15 residues. The J segment lost 3 bases and the V segment lost 1 base, leaving 3 bases of the junction unmatched. The CDR3 loop reads CASSLTGGNNQPQHF. The CDR3 DNA sequence: TGCGCCAGCAGCTTGACAGGGGGAAACAATCAGCCCCAGCATTTT.

This CDR3 reads CASSPKRQGMGETQYF. In DNA, the CDR3 is TGTGCCAGCAGCCCAAAGAGACAGGGGATGGGAGAGACCCAGTACTTC. This chain joins TRBV11-2 and TRBJ2-5; the match to TRBD1 covers 8 bases. The V gene end was trimmed by 5 bases and the J gene end by 4 bases; junction bases not matched to a gene: 12. This CDR3 region has 16 residues. Looked up from germline, CDR1 is SGHAT and CDR2 is FQNNGV.

The chain combines TRBV2 with TRBJ2-3; 11 nucleotides match TRBD1. Germline CDR1 reads SNHLY; CDR2 reads FYNNEI. This CDR3 has 16 residues. V gave up 3 bases and J gave up 4 bases; unmatched junction bases: 6. The CDR3 sequence: CASSDRTGGSADTQYF. In DNA, the CDR3 is TGTGCCAGCAGTGATAGGACAGGGGGCTCGGCAGATACGCAGTATTTT. Based on the CDR3 plus reference TRBV2 and TRBJ2-3, the full variable domain is EPEVTQTPSHQVTQMGQEVILRCVPISNHLYFYWYRQILGQKVEFLVSFYNNEISEKSEIFDDQFSVERPDGSNFTLKIRSTKLEDSAMYFCASSDRTGGSADTQYFGPGTRLTVL.

V usage is TRBV3-1 (or the pseudogene TRBV3-2) and J usage is TRBJ1-2, with TRBD1 as a possible D gene (5 bases). The CDR3 sequence is 15 residues long. The V and J ends lost 4 bases and 8 bases respectively, with 20 bases between them. Germline V gives CDR1 LGHDT, CDR2 YNNKEL (reference sequence). In DNA form, the CDR3 reads TGTGCCAGCAGCCCAACCGTGGGGGGTCTCGAGGGCTACACCTTC. As protein: CASSPTVGGLEGYTF.

The CDR3 protein is CATSQGKLRNEQFF. CDR3 bases: TGTGCCACCAGCCAGGGAAAACTACGCAATGAGCAGTTCTTC. J is TRBJ2-1 and V is TRBV15; the D gene is possibly TRBD1 (5 bases). The CDR3 has 14 amino acids. V lost 5 bases, J lost 6 bases, and 14 bases lay in between. The germline V gene encodes CDR1 LNHNV and CDR2 YYDKDF (reference sequence).

The genes are TRBV5-1 and TRBJ2-3; D gene ambiguous. The V and J ends lost 3 bases and 2 bases respectively, with 10 bases between them. This CDR3 has 14 amino acids. Germline CDR1 and CDR2: SGHRS and YFSETQ. This CDR3 reads CASSSRYHTDTQYF. The CDR3, as DNA: TGCGCCAGCAGCTCCAGATACCACACAGATACGCAGTATTTT.

The chain is built from TRBV3-1 (or the pseudogene TRBV3-2) and TRBJ1-4; TRBD1 matches at 7 bases. The CDR3 covers 15 residues. CDR1 and CDR2 from the germline V gene are LGHDT and YNNKEL (reference sequence). V lost 4 bases and J lost 1; bases outside the gene matches: 3. CDR3 nucleotides: TGTGCCAGCAGCCCAGGGGACAGAACTAATGAAAAACTGTTTTTT. It encodes CASSPGDRTNEKLFF.

This clone was counted only a few times. The V gene is TRBV29-1, the J gene TRBJ1-1; 9 positions match TRBD1. The CDR3 loop spans 14 amino acids. Looked up from germline, CDR1 is SQVTM and CDR2 is ANQGSEA. V was pared by 3 bases and J by 6 bases, with 8 bases of the junction left unmatched. The chain's CDR3 is CSVEGGQGPSEAFF. CDR3 sequence (DNA): TGCAGCGTTGAGGGAGGACAGGGGCCATCTGAAGCTTTCTTT. Supplemented by reference TRBV29-1 and TRBJ1-1, the full variable domain reads SAVISQKPSRDICQRGTSLTIQCQVDSQVTMMFWYRQQPGQSLTLIATANQGSEATYESGFVIDKFPISRPNLTFSTLTVSNMSPEDSSIYLCSVEGGQGPSEAFFGQGTRLTVV.

This clone was counted a few times. The gene calls are TRBV7-9 and TRBJ1-1; 7 bases line up with TRBD1. Trimming cost V 2 bases and J 5 bases; bases outside gene matches: 5. Germline CDR1 and CDR2: SEHNR and FQNEAQ (reference sequence). The CDR3 is 14 amino acids. The CDR3 protein is CASSLRDSGTEAFF. DNA for the CDR3: TGTGCCAGCAGCTTAAGGGACAGCGGGACTGAAGCTTTCTTT.

Points on this clone: Other DNA sequences in this specimen translate into the identical CDR3. The chain is built from TRBV24-1 and TRBJ1-5; D unclear. CDR3 length: 14 residues. In germline, CDR1 is KGHDR, CDR2 SFDVKD. The germline V and J ends were trimmed by 2 bases and 5 bases, with 9 bases remaining between them. The chain's CDR3 is CATSDSGGYQPQHF. The CDR3 nucleotides are TGTGCCACCAGTGATTCAGGTGGTTATCAGCCCCAGCATTTT.

This rearrangement joins TRBV28 to TRBJ2-1, with 7 bases matching TRBD1. The CDR3 runs 16 residues. The germline CDR1 and CDR2 sequences are MDHEN and SYDVKM. J lost 5 bases, V lost 0 bases, and 7 bases had no gene match. CDR3 coding DNA: TGTGCCAGCAGTTTATGGGGACAGAGAGTTGACAATGAGCAGTTCTTC. Translated, it gives CASSLWGQRVDNEQFF.

The chain combines TRBV3-1 (or the pseudogene TRBV3-2) with TRBJ2-7; unclear D gene. The CDR3 extends over 12 amino acids. Looked up from germline, CDR1 is LGHDT and CDR2 is YNNKEL (reference sequence). V was cut by 3 bases and J by 5 bases, with 8 bases left in between. DNA for the CDR3: TGTGCCAGCAGCCATGGCACCAACGAGCAGTACTTC. Protein product: CASSHGTNEQYF.

This clone was observed a handful of times. The chain recombines TRBV30 with TRBJ1-1; D is perhaps TRBD1 (6 bases). V was shortened by 8 bases and J by 0 bases, with 10 bases between the two germline ends. Germline CDR1 is GTSNPN and CDR2 is SVGIG (reference sequence). The CDR3 runs to 12 residues. CDR3 sequence: CARTVLNTEAFF. Here the CDR3 DNA reads TGTGCCCGGACAGTATTGAACACTGAAGCTTTCTTT.

The chain joins TRBV28 to TRBJ2-1; 9 nucleotides agree with TRBD2. Germline V gene lookup returns CDR1 MDHEN and CDR2 SYDVKM. Trimming at V came to 2 bases and at J to 6 bases, leaving 5 bases not matched to a gene. The CDR3 spans 15 residues. The CDR3 region is CASSLGSGGRNEQFF. The CDR3 DNA reads as TGTGCCAGCAGTTTAGGTAGCGGGGGCCGCAATGAGCAGTTCTTC.

This chain links TRBV7-8 with TRBJ2-7; 7 positions match TRBD1. Germline-derived CDR1 and CDR2 are SGHVS and FQNEAQ. CDR3 size: 15 residues. Germline trimming cut 2 bases from V and 2 bases from J; bases unmatched to any gene: 6. The CDR3 DNA sequence: TGTGCCAGCAGCTTACTCGGACAGGTCCCCTACGAGCAGTACTTC. Amino acid sequence: CASSLLGQVPYEQYF.